The clone carrying this T cell receptor beta chain was seen more than once but under ten times. These data come from a study of OX40 agonist ivuxolimab in advanced cancers. This CDR3 has 14 amino acids. V dropped 3 bases and J dropped 1; count of bases not matched to a gene: 1. In germline, CDR1 is SGHVS, CDR2 FNYEAQ. Produced via immunoSEQ multiplex PCR; TCRdb's table is partial and in-frame only. The data contain 20,000 or so clones, more than 80% of them singletons. The specimen was CD4+ or CD8+ T cells sorted from blood, collected in a trial of the OX40 agonist ivuxolimab. This TCR was recovered from an adult with an advanced solid tumor such as melanoma, head and neck, liver or kidney cancer. The chain uses TRBV7-6 and TRBJ2-3; TRBD2 matches 7 bases. This chain's CDR3 is CASSFAGGTDTQYF. For the CDR3, the DNA is TGTGCCAGCAGCTTCGCGGGGGGCACAGATACGCAGTATTTT.